This TCR beta chain was captured in a study of shared clonotypes between healthy human individuals. Broader study findings: Sampling used blood alone; tissue repertoires probably differ. Generation probability values for non-shared clonotypes were lower than those for clonotypes shared by all four donors.

The CDR3 is 15 amino acids. Germline-derived CDR1 and CDR2 are LNHDA and SQIVND (reference sequence). V lost 4 bases to trimming and J lost 3 bases, with 10 bases between them. Running of the assay took place at deep level. The method was immunoSEQ multiplex PCR; TCRdb's version includes in-frame clones alone and lacks a portion of them. The sample lists under 850,000 clones; nearly 95% were seen once. Terminally differentiated effector memory CD45RA+ cells were excluded by CCR7 positive selection of CD45RO-negative cells. None of the donors, who were healthy HIV-negative adults, had recently had acute infections or vaccinations. Turning to this clone: Its antigen remains unidentified.

The sequence was collected from a man aged 30-40 years in good health. This sequence joins TRBV19 and TRBJ2-6; D uncertain. Sequenced sample: naive CD8+ T cells sorted from blood. The CDR3 region has the DNA TGTGCCAGTAGTAGTGAGAACCGTGGGGCCAACGTCCTGACTTTC. Encoded protein: CASSSENRGANVLTF.